This TCR beta chain was sequenced for a study of T cells in Graves' hyperthyroidism and ophthalmopathy. The authors took PBMCs from 10 ml fresh peripheral blood. Amplification targeted TCR beta CDR3 regions from RNA transcripts. The HTBI primer set was used in a first-round RT-PCR of the TCR CDR3. TCRdb reprocessed the multiplex PCR reads via MiXCR and lists one record per CDR3 protein. This sample has fewer than 800,000 distinct CDR3 sequences, with around 15% found just once. Looked up from germline, CDR1 is LNHDA and CDR2 is SQIVND (reference sequence). V trimming: 6 bases; J trimming: 6 bases; junction bases outside the gene matches: 12. This CDR3 comprises 17 residues.

The sample was blood. The TCR was taken from a man between 18 and 35 years old with Graves' hyperthyroidism. V usage is TRBV19 and J usage is TRBJ2-1, with 12 bases that match TRBD2. The CDR3 here is CASSLALLAGGPNEQFF. In DNA, the CDR3 is TGTGCCAGTAGCCTAGCTCTACTAGCGGGAGGCCCCAATGAGCAGTTCTTC.